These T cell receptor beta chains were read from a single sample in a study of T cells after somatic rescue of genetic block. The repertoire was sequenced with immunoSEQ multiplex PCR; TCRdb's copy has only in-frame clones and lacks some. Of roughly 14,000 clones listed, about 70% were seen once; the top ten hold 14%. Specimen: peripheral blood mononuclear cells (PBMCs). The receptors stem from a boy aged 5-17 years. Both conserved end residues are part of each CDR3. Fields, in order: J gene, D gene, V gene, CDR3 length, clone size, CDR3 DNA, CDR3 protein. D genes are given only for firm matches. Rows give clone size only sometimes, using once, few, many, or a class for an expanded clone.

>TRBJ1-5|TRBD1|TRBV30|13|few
TGTGCCTGGAGTAAAACAGGGGGTCAGCCCCAGCATTTT
CAWSKTGGQPQHF
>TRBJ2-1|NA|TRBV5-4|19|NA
TGTGCCAGCAGCCCTCCTATGGCGGGCCACGCCGCGGGCTACAATGAGCAGTTCTTC
CASSPPMAGHAAGYNEQFF
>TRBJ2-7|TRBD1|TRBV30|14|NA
TGTGCCTGGAGTGTGGGACAGCCCCCCTACGAGCAGTACTTC
CAWSVGQPPYEQYF
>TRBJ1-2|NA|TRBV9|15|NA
TGTGCCAGCAGCAAGGGGGGACGGGTGTTCTATGGCTACACCTTC
CASSKGGRVFYGYTF
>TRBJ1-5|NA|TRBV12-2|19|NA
TGTGCAAGTCGCTTAGCGAGACGATTAGGGTTTAGGAGCAATCAGCCCCAGCATTTT
CASRLARRLGFRSNQPQHF
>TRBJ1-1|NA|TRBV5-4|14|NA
TGTGCCAGCACATCGGGACTCCCGAGAGGTGAAGCTTTCTTT
CASTSGLPRGEAFF
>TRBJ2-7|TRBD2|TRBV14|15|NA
TGTGCCAGCAGCCAAGTTGGACTAGCGGGGTACGAGCAGTACTTC
CASSQVGLAGYEQYF
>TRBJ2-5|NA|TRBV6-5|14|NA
TGTGCCAGCAGTTACAGGGGTGAGCAAGAGACCCAGTACTTC
CASSYRGEQETQYF
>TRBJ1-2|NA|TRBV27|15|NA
TGTGCCAGCAGTTTAATTGACAACCTCCACTCTGGCTACACCTTC
CASSLIDNLHSGYTF
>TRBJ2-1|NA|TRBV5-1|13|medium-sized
TGCGCCAGCAGCACCCTTCCTAACAATGAGCAGTTCTTC
CASSTLPNNEQFF
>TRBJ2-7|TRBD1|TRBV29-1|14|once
TGCAGCGTCTGGACGGGACAGGGGCTCTACGAGCAGTACTTC
CSVWTGQGLYEQYF
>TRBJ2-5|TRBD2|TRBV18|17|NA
TGTGCCAGCTCGCCTCCAGGACTAGCGGGGCCCCAAGAGACCCAGTACTTC
CASSPPGLAGPQETQYF
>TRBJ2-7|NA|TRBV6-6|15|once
TGTGCCAGCAGTTATGCGGGACATAGCTCCTACGAGCAGTACTTC
CASSYAGHSSYEQYF
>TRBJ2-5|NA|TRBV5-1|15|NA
TGCGCCAGCAGCTTGCTTCCAGGGCTTCAAGAGACCCAGTACTTC
CASSLLPGLQETQYF
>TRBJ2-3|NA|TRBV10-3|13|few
TGTGCCATCAGGGACTCCGGGGCGGATACGCAGTATTTT
CAIRDSGADTQYF
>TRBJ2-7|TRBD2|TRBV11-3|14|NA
TGTGCCAGCAGCTTAACTAGCGAGCCCTACGAGCAGTACTTC
CASSLTSEPYEQYF
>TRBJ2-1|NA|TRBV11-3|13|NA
TGTGCCAGCAGCTTAAAGGTGAGGACAGAGCAGTTCTTC
CASSLKVRTEQFF
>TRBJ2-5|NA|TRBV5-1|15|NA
TGCGCCAGCAGCTTGCAGGCTCAAGAGTGGGAGACCCAGTACTTC
CASSLQAQEWETQYF
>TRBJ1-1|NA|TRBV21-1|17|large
TGTGCCAGCAGCAGTATCCGGGACGTAACTTTGAACACTGAAGCTTTCTTT
CASSSIRDVTLNTEAFF
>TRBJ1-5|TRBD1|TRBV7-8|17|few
TGTGCCAGCAGCTTAGCCGAGGACAGGTGGATTCTTGGGGCCCAGCATTTT
CASSLAEDRWILGAQHF
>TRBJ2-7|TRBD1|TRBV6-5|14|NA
TGTGCCAGCAGTGCCTTTAGGACAGGGGGCGGGCAGTACTTC
CASSAFRTGGGQYF
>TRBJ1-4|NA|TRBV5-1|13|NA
TGCGCCAGCAGAACAGGGCCTAATGAAAAACTGTTTTTT
CASRTGPNEKLFF
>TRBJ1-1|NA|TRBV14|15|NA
TGTGCCAGCAGCCAAACAGGGTTAATGAACACTGAAGCTTTCTTT
CASSQTGLMNTEAFF
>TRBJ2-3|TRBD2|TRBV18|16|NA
TGTGCCAGCTCACCAGGACTAGCGGTTAGCACAGATACGCAGTATTTT
CASSPGLAVSTDTQYF